The clone carrying this TCR beta chain was counted at least ten times. What it recognizes is unknown. Libraries were made from TCR beta cDNA, and they carried unique molecular identifiers. TCRdb re-called the PCR reads with MiXCR, one entry per CDR3 protein. The repertoire consists of some 260,000 distinct CDR3 sequences, with 35% to 40% occurring once and the leading ten covering 4% to 6%. The data belong to a study of post-analysis software for immune sequencing data. Study in general: Recorded disease courses covered relapsing-remitting, secondary progressive and progressive-relapsing multiple sclerosis. Some patients had no subtype annotation.

Study-level results: Analysis by F measure revealed that same-batch samples clustered strongly together. Patients showed TRBV5-6, TRBV5-1 and TRBV20-1 among five TRBV segments more frequent than in controls. Among multiple sclerosis patients, normalized Chao1 diversity was significantly below that of controls.

CDR3 size: 16 residues. V lost 4 bases and J lost 4; bases outside the gene matches: 11. Germline loops: CDR1 KGHSH, CDR2 LQKENI. The TCR originated in a girl aged 10 to 17 with multiple sclerosis. The sample was blood. The V gene is TRBV18, the J gene TRBJ1-2, with TRBD1 identical over 8 bases. The CDR3 sequence is CASSRDRNPNRYGYTF. As DNA, the CDR3 is TGTGCCAGCTCACGGGACAGGAATCCCAACCGCTATGGCTACACCTTC. Complete variable domain (other parts from reference TRBV18 and TRBJ1-2): NAGVMQNPRHLVRRRGQEARLRCSPMKGHSHVYWYRQLPEEGLKFMVYLQKENIIDESGMPKERFSAEFPKEGPSILRIQQVVRGDSAAYFCASSRDRNPNRYGYTFGSGTRLTVV.